The rows below give T cell receptor beta chains drawn from one sample of a study of early T cells in non-severe SARS-CoV-2 infection. TCRdb re-derived calls from the 5' RACE reads in MiXCR, one entry per CDR3 protein. The sample carries some 48,000 distinct CDR3 sequences, around a tenth recorded once. Input material: whole blood. The origin of the receptors is an adult who was a healthcare worker with PCR-confirmed SARS-CoV-2 infection or an uninfected control (not recorded which). The conserved cysteine and the conserved F or W are not part of the CDR3 here.

V gene | CDR3 protein
TRBV9 | ASSVVLGEQF
TRBV20-1 | SARDPWGGGQY
TRBV12-5 | ASGPPGGGSETQY
TRBV30 | AWMLGSSTDTQY
TRBV27 | ASSFKGSTEAF
TRBV29-1 | RPTGDEAF
TRBV30 | AWSVPMTGLNYGYT
TRBV28 | ASSLVSRGNEQF
TRBV28 | ASSPPLGNQPQH
TRBV2 | ASGTAANEQF
TRBV10-3 | AISESGTNSPLH